The present TCR beta chain was sequenced within a study of blood T cell repertoires in COVID-19. Turning to the study itself: The analysed material was cDNA or gDNA that came from T cells, B-cell-depleted T cells, or PBMCs.

Produced via immunoSEQ multiplex PCR; TCRdb's table is partial and in-frame only. The table includes 30,000 to 45,000 clones, over 75% detected once. This CDR3 has 14 residues. Germline V lookup: CDR1 MNHEY, CDR2 SVGAGI. Trimming shortened V by 4 bases and J by 0 bases, and 8 bases separated the two germline ends. Sequenced material: peripheral blood. This rearrangement joins TRBV6-5 to TRBJ2-3, with no clear D. This TCR came from a human donor in a cohort sampled during active or convalescent COVID-19. The donor label of this sample is uncertain. CDR3 bases: TGTGCCAGCAGTTTGCAGGCTAGCACAGATACGCAGTATTTT. As protein: CASSLQASTDTQYF.